What follows are 17 T cell receptor beta chains derived from one specimen sequenced in a study of blood T cell repertoires in COVID-19. Assay: immunoSEQ multiplex PCR; the TCRdb copy retains only in-frame clones and omits some. The table has more than 300,000 clones, about 85% seen once. Source material: PBMCs or T cells enriched from blood (not recorded which). These receptors were collected from a woman under 40 who had recovered from COVID-19.

The V gene is TRBV19, the J gene TRBJ1-5, with D tentatively TRBD1 (6 bases). The V and J ends lost 9 bases and 1 base respectively, with 22 bases between them. Germline V gene data show CDR1 as LNHDA and CDR2 as SQIVND (reference sequence). This CDR3 has 17 residues. CDR3 sequence reads: CASNPRGGGVSNQPQHF. The DNA for the CDR3 is TGTGCCAGCAACCCCAGAGGGGGGGGTGTGAGCAATCAGCCCCAGCATTTT.

This chain uses TRBV7-2 with TRBJ1-2; TRBD1 is a possible D gene (5 bases). Trimming took 1 base from V and 8 from J, leaving 17 bases between them. In germline, CDR1 is SGHTA, CDR2 FQGNSA. The CDR3 extends over 15 amino acids. CDR3 sequence: CASSLDKSHRGGYTF. The DNA for the CDR3 is TGTGCCAGCAGCTTAGATAAGTCCCACCGGGGGGGCTACACCTTC.

The rearrangement links TRBV30 to TRBJ1-1, with 8 bases that match TRBD1. This CDR3 has 14 residues. Germline V gene lookup returns CDR1 GTSNPN and CDR2 SVGIG (reference sequence). With 4 bases clipped from V and 0 bases from J, the junction kept 4 bases outside the gene matches. This CDR3 is CAWNQGAMNTEAFF. CDR3 sequence (DNA): TGTGCCTGGAATCAGGGGGCCATGAACACTGAAGCTTTCTTT.

The chain carries TRBV16 and TRBJ2-2; possibly TRBD1 for D (5 bases). The CDR3 is 16 residues long. Germline loops: CDR1 KGHSY, CDR2 FQNENV. V was pared by 5 bases and J by 1 base, with 14 bases between. CDR3 bases: TGTGCCAGCAGCTTGCCTGGCAGGGAGAACACCGGGGAGCTGTTTTTT. Its translation: CASSLPGRENTGELFF.

The chain combines TRBV29-1 with TRBJ1-5; D gene unclear. Germline assignment: CDR1 SQVTM and CDR2 ANQGSEA. Trimming stripped 8 bases from V and 5 bases from J, with 7 bases between. CDR3 length equals 10 residues. DNA for the CDR3: TGCAGCCTCGAGGATCAGCCCCAGCATTTT. This translates into CSLEDQPQHF.

V usage is TRBV5-6 and J usage is TRBJ1-5; 8 bases align to TRBD1. The CDR3 is made up of 12 amino acids. V dropped 4 bases and J dropped 11; count of bases not matched to a gene: 5. Germline values: CDR1 SGHDT, CDR2 YYEEEE. CDR3 protein: CASSEQGGSQHF. The CDR3 DNA sequence: TGTGCCAGCAGCGAACAGGGGGGGTCCCAGCATTTT.

Concerning this clone itself: Other DNA sequences of this sample code for an identical CDR3. The chain joins TRBV7-2 to TRBJ1-5; 7 bases agree with TRBD1. Germline trimming cut 0 bases from V and 2 bases from J; bases unmatched to any gene: 1. Germline CDR1 and CDR2: SGHTA and FQGNSA. The CDR3 sequence is 15 residues long. The CDR3 loop is CASSLAGTGNQPQHF. In DNA form, the CDR3 reads TGTGCCAGCAGCTTAGCGGGGACAGGCAATCAGCCCCAGCATTTT.

This chain uses TRBV5-1 with TRBJ1-1, with 10 positions matching TRBD1. Germline values: CDR1 SGHRS, CDR2 YFSETQ. The length of the CDR3 is 13 residues. The V and J ends lost 7 bases and 4 bases, in that order; junction bases with no gene match: 4. The CDR3 DNA follows: TGCGCCAGCGGAAGGACAGGGGGCACTGAAGCTTTCTTT. This encodes CASGRTGGTEAFF.

The J gene is TRBJ1-4, the V gene TRBV27; 9 nucleotides align to TRBD1. Losses at the gene ends were 4 bases for V and 8 bases for J; bases not matched to a gene: 5. Germline V gene data show CDR1 as MNHEY and CDR2 as SMNVEV (reference sequence). The CDR3 is 14 amino acids. For the CDR3, the DNA is TGTGCCAGCAGTTCAGGGACAGGGCGGGAAAAACTGTTTTTT. Amino acids: CASSSGTGREKLFF. Filled out from reference TRBV27 and TRBJ1-4, the complete variable domain reads EAQVTQNPRYLITVTGKKLTVTCSQNMNHEYMSWYRQDPGLGLRQIYYSMNVEVTDKGDVPEGYKVSRKEKRNFPLILESPSPNQTSLYFCASSSGTGREKLFFGSGTQLSVL.

This clone was detected a few times. CDR3 in amino acids: CASGGSGELFF. The CDR3 DNA reads TGTGCCAGCGGAGGTTCGGGGGAGCTGTTTTTT. V usage is TRBV2 and J usage is TRBJ2-2, with a tentative D call TRBD2 (5 bases). Trimming cost V 8 bases and J 8 bases, with 9 bases left between them. The germline gives CDR1 SNHLY, CDR2 FYNNEI. The CDR3 is 11 residues long.

The rearrangement uses TRBV5-5 and TRBJ1-1; D not certain. Trimming took 1 base from V and 5 from J, leaving 15 bases between them. Germline CDR1 reads SGHKS; CDR2 reads YYEKEE (reference sequence). The CDR3 runs 15 residues. The CDR3: CASSLTVPAGTEAFF. As DNA, the CDR3 is TGTGCCAGCAGCTTGACAGTCCCCGCGGGGACTGAAGCTTTCTTT.

The V and J genes are TRBV12-3 or TRBV12-4 and TRBJ1-1, with D possibly being TRBD1 (6 bases). The CDR3 spans 13 residues. V was trimmed by 4 bases and J by 4 bases, leaving 10 bases between them. The CDR3 nucleotides read TGTGCCAGCAGTTCACAGGGTAGCACTGAAGCTTTCTTT. Protein: CASSSQGSTEAFF.

This CDR3 is CASSKRGSTDTQYF. Here the CDR3 DNA reads TGTGCCAGCAGCAAGAGAGGTAGCACAGATACGCAGTATTTT. The rearrangement links TRBV6-5 to TRBJ2-3; D not certain. The CDR3 is 14 residues long. Germline assignment: CDR1 MNHEY and CDR2 SVGAGI. Trimming pared 6 bases from V and 0 bases from J, leaving 10 bases between.

Comments on this clone: The same CDR3 also results from other DNA sequences found in this sample. V is TRBV5-1 and J is TRBJ2-3; TRBD2 matches 8 bases. CDR3 length: 15 residues. From germline, CDR1 is SGHRS and CDR2 YFSETQ. The trim removed 0 bases at V and 1 base at J, leaving 1 base unmatched. In DNA form, the CDR3 reads TGCGCCAGCAGCTTGGGGCGGGGGGGCACAGATACGCAGTATTTT. Amino acids: CASSLGRGGTDTQYF.

Written as DNA, the CDR3 is TGTGCCAGCAGGGTCAGCGGGGCTCAAGAGACCCAGTACTTC. Translating gives CASRVSGAQETQYF. The chain uses TRBV2 and TRBJ2-5, with 7 nucleotides matching TRBD2. The junction had 6 bases not matched to a gene; V was cut back by 6 bases and J by 2 bases. The CDR3 covers 14 residues. Germline CDR1 is SNHLY and CDR2 is FYNNEI.

V gene TRBV7-9 combines with J gene TRBJ1-4; possibly TRBD1 for D (6 bases). The CDR3 is 17 amino acids. V shed 5 bases and J shed 8 bases, with 24 bases lying between them. The V gene's germline CDR1 is SEHNR and CDR2 FQNEAQ (reference sequence). CDR3 DNA: TGTGCCAGCAGCGCATACTCTACAGGGCCTATGGGGGAAAAACTGTTTTTT. Translation: CASSAYSTGPMGEKLFF.

This rearrangement joins TRBV5-4 to TRBJ2-3; 11 bases fit TRBD2. CDR3 length: 15 amino acids. The germline CDR1 and CDR2 sequences are SGHNT and YYREEE (reference sequence). Germline trimming cut 2 bases from V and 3 bases from J; bases unmatched to any gene: 2. The CDR3 loop reads CASSFSGGETDTQYF. The CDR3 region has the DNA TGTGCCAGCAGCTTTAGCGGGGGGGAAACAGATACGCAGTATTTT.